This TCR beta chain originates from a study of regulatory T cells in long-lasting Graves disease. Findings and limits, study-wide: Those with persistent disease had in common more public clonotypes (2,741) than new patients (approximately 920).

To make TCR beta libraries, researchers used iRepertoire HTBI primers and Arm-PCR of CDR3 regions. TCRdb analysed the multiplex PCR reads with MiXCR anew, one entry per CDR3 protein. Altogether a few hundred thousand distinct CDR3 sequences are present, roughly 18% being singletons, with the ten largest covering roughly 15%. This clonotype has a count of ten or more. The antigen is not known. The CDR3 is made up of 13 amino acids. Trimming took off 5 bases at V and 2 bases at J, with 10 bases between the two ends. Germline V lookup: CDR1 DFQATT, CDR2 SNEGSKA (reference sequence). Time point indicated: newly diagnosed GD, antithyroid drugs for less than 3 months. Researchers made the TCR library from RNA that was extracted from PBMCs. The same data also contributed to another study, on T cells in Graves' hyperthyroidism and ophthalmopathy. That source adds: If no ophthalmopathy progression occurred within 18 months, Graves' hyperthyroidism was stable.

This chain joins TRBV20-1 and TRBJ1-5; TRBD1 is a possible D gene (5 bases). This receptor was obtained from a woman younger than 45 with Graves disease. This sample comprised peripheral blood mononuclear cells (PBMCs), obtained at new diagnosis, from a patient treated with antithyroid drugs. In DNA form, the CDR3 reads TGCAGTGCTTACCAGGGAGGCAATCAGCCCCAGCATTTT. This sequence encodes CSAYQGGNQPQHF.